The rows below give T cell receptor beta chains drawn from one sample of a study of long-term antiretroviral therapy in people with HIV. Only in-frame clones appear in the TCRdb table, and some are missing; sequencing was by immunoSEQ multiplex PCR. This sample carries some 36,000 clones, about 85% of them seen once, and the ten largest clones take approximately 4.9%. The sequencing used unsorted PBMCs, collected 2.8 years before starting antiretroviral therapy. The receptors shown here come from a woman in her thirties with HIV. Both conserved end residues are part of each CDR3. The D gene is left open where the match is weak. Size values are once, few and many counts, or a class for expanded clones, and some rows have none.

d_gene	v_gene	j_gene	abundance	CDR3aa	CDR3nt
TRBD2	TRBV27	TRBJ2-3	NA	CASSFGTSVDTQYF	TGTGCCAGCAGTTTTGGGACTAGCGTAGATACGCAGTATTTT
TRBD1	TRBV27	TRBJ1-5	NA	CASSLRRDRNSNQPQHF	TGTGCCAGCAGTTTACGCCGGGACAGAAACAGCAATCAGCCCCAGCATTTT
NA	TRBV27	TRBJ1-6	NA	CASRKFSDNSPLHF	TGTGCCAGCAGGAAGTTTTCAGACAATTCACCCCTCCACTTT
NA	TRBV5-1	TRBJ2-2	NA	CASSEGGRTGELFF	TGCGCCAGCTCCGAGGGTGGGAGAACCGGGGAGCTGTTTTTT
NA	TRBV6-1	TRBJ2-5	NA	CASSEMAGAFSETQYF	TGTGCCAGCAGTGAAATGGCCGGGGCGTTCTCGGAGACCCAGTACTTC
TRBD1	TRBV11-2	TRBJ1-4	once	CARRTGGASGEKLFF	TGTGCCAGACGGACAGGGGGCGCGTCTGGTGAAAAACTGTTTTTT
TRBD1	TRBV6-1	TRBJ1-5	NA	CASSEQIRGQSYSNQPQHF	TGTGCCAGCAGTGAACAAATAAGGGGGCAGAGTTATAGCAATCAGCCCCAGCATTTT
TRBD1	TRBV4-2	TRBJ1-2	NA	CASSLHRDSPYGYTF	TGTGCCAGCAGCCTCCACCGGGACAGCCCTTATGGCTACACCTTC
NA	TRBV6-5	TRBJ1-4	few	CASRGSNEKLFF	TGTGCCAGCAGGGGGAGTAATGAAAAACTGTTTTTT
NA	TRBV2	TRBJ2-3	NA	CASDGEGVFSDTQYF	TGTGCCAGCGACGGAGAAGGGGTTTTCTCAGATACGCAGTATTTT
NA	TRBV6-1	TRBJ1-3	NA	CASRSRDSGNTIYF	TGTGCCAGCAGGAGCAGAGACTCTGGAAACACCATATATTTT
NA	TRBV9	TRBJ1-1	few	CASSDATEMNTEAFF	TGTGCCAGCAGCGACGCGACGGAAATGAACACTGAAGCTTTCTTT
NA	TRBV5-1	TRBJ1-6	once	CASSRGQSTNSPLHF	TGCGCCAGCAGCCGAGGACAGTCGACCAATTCACCCCTCCACTTT
NA	TRBV19	TRBJ1-2	NA	CASSPPGRTNYGYTF	TGTGCCAGTAGTCCCCCCGGACGGACGAACTATGGCTACACCTTC
TRBD1	TRBV6-1	TRBJ1-5	NA	CASSTGQGNNQPQHF	TGTGCCAGTTCCACGGGACAGGGTAACAATCAGCCCCAGCATTTT
TRBD1	TRBV7-8	TRBJ1-5	NA	CASSLTDRGGQPQHF	TGTGCCAGCAGCTTAACCGACAGGGGCGGTCAGCCCCAGCATTTT
NA	TRBV29-1	TRBJ2-2	NA	CSVERQNTGELFF	TGCAGCGTTGAGCGGCAGAACACCGGGGAGCTGTTTTTT
TRBD1	TRBV6-1	TRBJ1-6	few	CASSDPQQGSPLHF	TGTGCCAGCAGTGATCCCCAACAGGGGTCACCCCTCCACTTT
NA	TRBV5-6	TRBJ2-1	NA	CASSLGRSGGNEQFF	TGTGCCAGCAGTTTAGGACGGAGTGGTGGGAATGAGCAGTTCTTC
TRBD1	TRBV2	TRBJ1-2	NA	CASLETGAVYGYTF	TGTGCCAGCCTCGAGACAGGGGCCGTCTATGGCTACACCTTC